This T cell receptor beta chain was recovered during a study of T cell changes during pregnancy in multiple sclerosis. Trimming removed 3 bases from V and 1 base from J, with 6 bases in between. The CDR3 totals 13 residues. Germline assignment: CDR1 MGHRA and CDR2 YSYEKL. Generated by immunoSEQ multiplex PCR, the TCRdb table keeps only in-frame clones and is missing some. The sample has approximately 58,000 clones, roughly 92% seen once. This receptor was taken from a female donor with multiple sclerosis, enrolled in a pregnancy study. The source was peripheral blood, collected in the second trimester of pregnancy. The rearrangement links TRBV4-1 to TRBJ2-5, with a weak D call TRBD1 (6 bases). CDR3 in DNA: TGCGCCAGCAGCCACAGGGGCCAAGAGACCCAGTACTTC. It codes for CASSHRGQETQYF.